The subject of this entry is one TCR beta chain. Its matching antigen is unknown. Amplified TCR beta CDR3 regions came from RNA transcripts. Primed by the HTBI set, a first-round RT-PCR was run on the TCR CDR3. TCRdb reprocessed the multiplex PCR reads with MiXCR, giving one entry per CDR3 protein. The data hold approximately 620,000 distinct CDR3 sequences, with 16% observed a single time. This entry is derived from a study of T cells in Graves' hyperthyroidism and ophthalmopathy. Findings and caveats of the study: The model identified upcoming ophthalmopathy a median around 6 months ahead of onset. A model using 13 V-J features told ophthalmopathy apart from stable hyperthyroidism.

Researchers barred patients who had uncontrolled infection, other autoimmune disease, pregnancy or lactation. CDR1 is MDHEN and CDR2 is SYDVKM in the germline V gene. Trimming took off 5 bases at V and 6 bases at J, with 11 bases between the two ends. The length of the CDR3 is 12 residues. This sequence joins TRBV28 and TRBJ2-7, with D perhaps assigned TRBD1 or TRBD2 (5 bases each). The receptor's source is a woman in her forties with Graves' ophthalmopathy. Sequencing input: blood. The CDR3 spells CASSIRGPEQYF. The CDR3 bases are TGTGCCAGCAGTATAAGGGGACCCGAGCAGTACTTC. Based on the CDR3 plus reference TRBV28 and TRBJ2-7, the full variable domain is DVKVTQSSRYLVKRTGEKVFLECVQDMDHENMFWYRQDPGLGLRLIYFSYDVKMKEKGDIPEGYSVSREKKERFSLILESASTNQTSMYLCASSIRGPEQYFGPGTRLTVT.